What follows describes a single TCR beta chain. This clonotype was seen only a few times. Its antigen remains undetermined. No qualities accompany the bases; no much larger clone lies one base away. The cysteine opens and the phenylalanine closes a CDR3 of 15 amino acids. This entry keeps only the CDR3 DNA: 45 bases, framed from base 1. V is shortened by 4 bases, J by 0 bases, and the region joining them spans 15 bases. CDR1 and CDR2 are read off the germline V gene (reference sequence) as DFQATT and SNEGSKA. The protocol used for the library was PCR. TCRdb lists the instrument as Illumina HiSeq 2500. To reduce PCR and sequencing biases, unique molecular identifiers were built into the TCR beta cDNA libraries. Per 1 to 10 million input T cells, approximately 500,000 cDNA molecules were obtained, such that each molecule approximated one T cell. The patient libraries were prepared and sequenced using the same protocol as the earlier healthy control dataset. Samples belonging to the same batch were prepared together, multiplexed and sequenced on a shared HiSeq lane. In the original analysis: MIGEC handled the raw barcoded reads, throwing out single-read molecular identifier groups before consensus assembly and CDR3 extraction. VDJtools was used for post-analysis of the clonotype tables, and diversity was normalized by down-sampling every dataset to the size of the smallest sample. Repertoire overlap clustering matched CDR3 amino acid but not nucleotide sequences to correct batch-related cross-sample contamination. TCRdb reprocessed the public reads (quality trimming at Q25 with fastp, clone calling with MiXCR) and kept in-frame beta chains. Entries that share a CDR3 protein sequence are merged under the most common genes and DNA. The V and J calls here are based on TCRdb, not the publication. The sample records more than 500,000 distinct CDR3 sequences, 34% of which are singletons. The ten largest clones add up to approximately 6% of the sample.

The data are from a study of post-analysis software for immune sequencing data (dated by TCRdb to between 2014 and 2017). The study in broad terms: The recorded disease courses included relapsing-remitting, secondary progressive and progressive-relapsing multiple sclerosis, and some patients had no subtype annotation. The patient repertoires were set against about eleven previously published healthy control repertoires from donors whose ages ranged from roughly 6 to 25 years. A subset of samples was prepared in parallel using single-end sample barcoding, then pooled and co-amplified after Illumina adapter ligation. Paper-wide results and their limitations: The control group was slightly older than the multiple sclerosis patient group. Normalized Chao1 diversity was significantly lower in multiple sclerosis patients than controls, suggesting substantial peripheral T-cell clonal expansion. Direct clustering with F measure revealed strong co-clustering of samples prepared in the same batch, which led to a batch-effect correction. Roughly 5 TRBV segments, including TRBV5-6, TRBV5-1 and TRBV20-1, were significantly more frequent in patients than controls.

To demonstrate the VDJtools post-analysis software, TCR beta repertoires were profiled from the peripheral blood of 13 young patients with multiple sclerosis. Multiple sclerosis patients were children and adolescents aged 6 to 15 years. Sequenced: blood. Recombination joined TRBV20-1 with TRBJ1-2, with no confident D gene call. This sequence originates from a girl aged 2-17 years with multiple sclerosis. The DNA is TGCAGTGCTAAGTCCCCAAGTCACCCTAACTATGGCTACACCTTC. This is translated as CSAKSPSHPNYGYTF.